This T cell receptor beta chain emerged from a study of blood T cell repertoires in COVID-19. The CDR3 spans 13 residues. The germline V and J ends were trimmed by 4 bases and 1 base, with 7 bases remaining between them. Per germline, CDR1 KGHSH and CDR2 LQKENI. Per the original data handling: The authors estimated nucleated cell counts from reference gene primer amplification. TCRdb keeps only in-frame clones here, not all; method: immunoSEQ multiplex PCR. D and trimming come from the DNA, and the V and J calls and clone size come from that table. The sample has 150,000 to 200,000 clones, roughly 94% seen once.

The rearrangement uses TRBV18 and TRBJ1-1; D is unresolved. This sequence originates from a man aged 25 to 40 with COVID-19, enrolled during active disease. The sample was peripheral blood. The CDR3 sequence: CASSRGGNTEAFF. The CDR3 nucleotides read TGTGCCAGCTCACGGGGAGGGAACACTGAAGCTTTCTTT.